These 14 T cell receptor beta chains share one sample of origin, sequenced in a study of Graves' ophthalmopathy and Graves' hyperthyroidism. Investigators amplified TCR beta CDR3 regions from RNA transcripts. An opening RT-PCR round employed HTBI primers and preceded a second-round multiplex PCR. TCRdb analysed the multiplex PCR reads with MiXCR anew, one entry per CDR3 protein. Of about 400,000 distinct CDR3 sequences listed, approximately 16% are singletons. The material sequenced was peripheral blood. These receptors were taken from a woman aged 18-35 years with Graves' ophthalmopathy.

This clonotype was seen many times. The V gene is TRBV19, the J gene TRBJ2-7; D unresolved. V was clipped by 0 bases and J by 4 bases, with 7 bases between them. The CDR3 is 13 residues long. In germline, CDR1 is LNHDA, CDR2 SQIVND (reference sequence). CDR3 bases: TGTGCCAGTAGTATAGATCTTCCATACGAGCAGTACTTC. Residues: CASSIDLPYEQYF.

This clonotype was detected ten times or more. V is TRBV29-1 and J is TRBJ1-1, with TRBD1 as a possible D gene (5 bases). CDR1 is SQVTM, CDR2 ANQGSEA, per germline. V was clipped by 4 bases and J by 4 bases, with 13 bases between them. This CDR3 has 13 amino acids. This CDR3 reads CSVVKAGGTEAFF. The CDR3 coding sequence is TGCAGCGTTGTTAAGGCGGGGGGCACTGAAGCTTTCTTT.

At least ten counts were recorded for this clonotype. The CDR3 protein is CASSPGGDYGYTF. The CDR3 bases are TGCGCCAGCAGCCCGGGGGGAGACTATGGCTACACCTTC. The chain links TRBV5-1 to TRBJ1-2, with D possibly TRBD1 on 5 matching bases. Germline CDR1 SGHRS, CDR2 YFSETQ. V dropped 4 bases and J dropped 3 bases, with 10 bases sitting between them. This CDR3 is built from 13 residues.

This clonotype appeared many times. The rearrangement joins TRBV12-3 or TRBV12-4 to TRBJ1-1; no clear D. V lost 7 bases, J lost 7 bases, and 10 bases lay in between. The CDR3 is made up of 11 amino acids. The CDR3 DNA is TGTGCCAGCACGCCGGGATTTGAAGCTTTCTTT. This gives the protein CASTPGFEAFF.

This clonotype was seen at least ten times. The chain combines TRBV6-5 with TRBJ1-3, with D unclear. V was clipped by 3 bases and J by 0 bases, with 21 bases between them. The CDR3 length is 19 residues. Germline loops: CDR1 MNHEY, CDR2 SVGAGI. CDR3 coding DNA: TGTGCCAGCAGTTATACGTTCGGTCGGGGTATCGCCTCTGGAAACACCATATATTTT. Translated, it gives CASSYTFGRGIASGNTIYF.

This chain uses TRBV10-3 with TRBJ1-1, with D unclear. CDR1 ENHRY and CDR2 SYGVKD come from the germline V gene. CDR3 length: 13 amino acids. The germline V and J ends were trimmed by 3 bases and 7 bases, with 12 bases remaining between them. This chain's CDR3 is CAISEQTPNEAFF. The CDR3 nucleotides are TGTGCCATCAGTGAACAGACACCCAATGAAGCTTTCTTT.

There are many counts of this clonotype. The V call is TRBV19, the J call TRBJ1-5, with a tentative D call TRBD1 (5 bases). Germline V gene lookup returns CDR1 LNHDA and CDR2 SQIVND (reference sequence). Deletions cut 5 bases from V and 5 bases from J, with 13 bases between. CDR3 length: 14 residues. DNA of the CDR3: TGTGCCAGTAGTGGGGCTAGGGGTGATCAGCCCCAGCATTTT. It translates to CASSGARGDQPQHF.

This clonotype was observed at least ten times. The chain links TRBV28 to TRBJ2-5, with TRBD1 identical over 8 bases. Germline V gives CDR1 MDHEN, CDR2 SYDVKM. CDR3 size: 16 residues. V shed 3 bases, J shed 2 bases, and the junction held 8 bases outside the gene matches. The CDR3 loop reads CASSLGDRSYQETQYF. CDR3 in DNA: TGTGCCAGCAGTTTGGGGGACAGGTCCTATCAAGAGACCCAGTACTTC.

This clonotype came up many times. CDR3 DNA sequence: TGTGCCAGCAGTTTACCCGGGGCAGCAGCTGAAGCTTTCTTT. Its protein is CASSLPGAAAEAFF. The genes are TRBV6-2 or TRBV6-3 and TRBJ1-1; TRBD1 might be the D (5 bases). The CDR3 spans 14 residues. V was trimmed by 4 bases and J by 6 bases, leaving 15 bases between them. Germline CDR1 and CDR2: MNHEY and SVGEGT.

This clonotype was counted at least ten times. V gene TRBV28 combines with J gene TRBJ1-5; D is unresolved. The V end was cut by 5 bases, the J end by 2 bases, with 25 bases between. Germline CDR1 MDHEN, CDR2 SYDVKM. The CDR3 sequence is 19 residues long. Here the CDR3 DNA reads TGTGCCAGCAGTCGCATAGTAGGTCCCCTTCGATTTGGCAATCAGCCCCAGCATTTT. Its translation: CASSRIVGPLRFGNQPQHF.

CDR3 bases: TGTGCCATCCTTTCCGGAAAACAGGGCTCCGAGCAGTACTTC. Translated, it gives CAILSGKQGSEQYF. This chain links TRBV10-3 with TRBJ2-7, with D possibly matching TRBD1 (6 bases). The CDR3 runs 14 residues. Germline V gene sequence: CDR1 ENHRY, CDR2 SYGVKD. V was clipped by 8 bases and J by 6 bases, with 20 bases between them.

This clonotype was seen many times. This chain links TRBV28 with TRBJ1-6; 7 nucleotides line up with TRBD1. Germline CDR1 and CDR2: MDHEN and SYDVKM. The CDR3 has 16 residues. V lost 0 bases, J lost 10 bases, and 9 bases stayed unmatched. CDR3 nucleotide sequence: TGTGCCAGCAGTTTATGGTCAGGACAGGTTCCCTCACCCCTCCACTTT. This codes for CASSLWSGQVPSPLHF.

There are many counts of this clonotype. The chain couples TRBV9 to TRBJ2-3; possibly TRBD1 or TRBD2 for D (5 bases each). This CDR3 has 16 amino acids. CDR1 SGDLS and CDR2 YYNGEE come from the germline V gene. The V end was cut by 1 base, the J end by 5 bases, with 17 bases between. For the CDR3, the DNA is TGTGCCAGCAGCGTAATGGAGGCAGGGTCTAAAGATACGCAGTATTTT. Translation gives CASSVMEAGSKDTQYF.

This clonotype was counted many times. CDR3 DNA: TGTGCCACCTCATTGGCAGGGGCAGGCTACACCTTC. Its protein is CATSLAGAGYTF. The chain combines TRBV12-3 or TRBV12-4 with TRBJ1-2, with D possibly being TRBD1 (6 bases). V was trimmed by 10 bases and J by 8 bases, leaving 17 bases between them. CDR3 size: 12 residues.